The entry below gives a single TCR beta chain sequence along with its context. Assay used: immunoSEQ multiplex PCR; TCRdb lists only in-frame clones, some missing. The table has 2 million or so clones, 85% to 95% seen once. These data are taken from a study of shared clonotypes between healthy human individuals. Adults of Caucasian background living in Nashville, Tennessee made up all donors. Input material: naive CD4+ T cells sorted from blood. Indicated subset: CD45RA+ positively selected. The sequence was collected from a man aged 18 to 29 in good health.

The CDR3 bases are TGTGCCAGCAGGGGTCCTGGGGCCAACGTCCTGACTTTC. Amino acids: CASRGPGANVLTF. The chain employs TRBV28 and TRBJ2-6; D is unresolved. This CDR3 contains 13 residues. In germline, CDR1 is MDHEN, CDR2 SYDVKM. V lost 6 bases and J 2 bases, leaving 5 bases between the germline ends.